This TCR beta chain comes out of a study of persistence of HIV-infected CD4 T cells. Overlapping HIV-1 Gag 15-mer peptides at approximately 0.96 ug per peptide per mL were used. Sorting of responding CD4+ T cells relied on upregulated CD40 ligand together with CD69. Germline V CDR1 and CDR2: MNHEY, SVGAGI. V lost 0 bases and J 7 bases, leaving 6 bases between the germline ends. This CDR3 comprises 13 residues. Comment on this clone: The target antigen is unknown.

The libraries were made with immunoSEQ version 4 in survey mode. Using immunoSEQ multiplex PCR, the repertoire was profiled, and TCRdb retains in-frame clones only, with some absent. The sample records under 35,000 clones, less than 75% being singletons. The origin of this receptor is an adult man with HIV who was CMV-seropositive. This chain connects TRBV6-5 to TRBJ2-2; a possible D gene is TRBD1 (5 bases). This specimen was CD4+ T cells sorted from PBMCs after approximately 20-hour stimulation, taken from a patient who received antiretroviral therapy. CDR3 nucleotides: TGTGCCAGCAGTTACTCCCAGGGCGGGGAGCTGTTTTTT. This sequence encodes CASSYSQGGELFF.